These 6 T cell receptor beta chains were sequenced from one sample in a study of chemoradiotherapy in HPV16-positive cancers. Clones were sequenced by immunoSEQ multiplex PCR, and TCRdb holds only the in-frame ones, with some missing. The sample lists 8,000 or so clones, about 80% seen once, with under 3% in the top ten. The sequences come from blood, collected from a patient who underwent chemoradiotherapy. All receptors derive from a human donor with HPV-associated anogenital cancer.

This clone was found once. The rearrangement uses TRBV6-6 and TRBJ2-4, with TRBD1 matching 10 bases. Germline CDR1 is MNHNY and CDR2 is SVGAGI (reference sequence). J gave up 8 bases and V 2 bases, and 3 bases lay outside the gene matches. This CDR3 region has 14 residues. CDR3 in DNA: TGTGCCAGCAGTTACGGACAGGGGGGTGACATTCAGTACTTC. This translates into CASSYGQGGDIQYF.

The genes are TRBV5-5 and TRBJ1-2; a possible D gene is TRBD1 (5 bases). The CDR3 consists of 16 residues. CDR1 and CDR2 from the germline V gene are SGHKS and YYEKEE (reference sequence). V lost 0 bases and J 6 bases, leaving 18 bases between the germline ends. The CDR3 is CASSLDGGSAWDGYTF. The CDR3 region has the DNA TGTGCCAGCAGCTTGGACGGGGGGTCGGCGTGGGATGGCTACACCTTC. The complete variable domain, with remaining parts taken from reference TRBV5-5 and TRBJ1-2, reads DAGVTQSPTHLIKTRGQQVTLRCSPISGHKSVSWYQQVLGQGPQFIFQYYEKEERGRGNFPDRFSARQFPNYSSELNVNALLLGDSALYLCASSLDGGSAWDGYTFGSGTRLTVV.

The genes are TRBV13 and TRBJ1-1; D unclear. The CDR3 spans 18 residues. Per germline, CDR1 PRHDT and CDR2 FYEKMQ (reference sequence). V dropped 4 bases and J dropped 1 base, with 22 bases sitting between them. CDR3 in DNA: TGTGCCAGCAGCTCCCTACCCTTCGCGGAGGAACAGAACACTGAAGCTTTCTTT. It specifies CASSSLPFAEEQNTEAFF.

The V call is TRBV9, the J call TRBJ2-7; D may be TRBD2 (6 bases). Germline CDR1 SGDLS, CDR2 YYNGEE. This CDR3 is built from 13 residues. The V end was cut by 4 bases, the J end by 6 bases, with 14 bases between. DNA of the CDR3: TGTGCCAGCAGCCCTCCGGGGGAAGGCGAGCAGTACTTC. Translation: CASSPPGEGEQYF. Full variable domain (rest looked up from reference TRBV9 and TRBJ2-7): DSGVTQTPKHLITATGQRVTLRCSPRSGDLSVYWYQQSLDQGLQFLIQYYNGEERAKGNILERFSAQQFPDLHSELNLSSLELGDSALYFCASSPPGEGEQYFGPGTRLTVT.

CDR3 residues: CASSRQNYGYTF. In nucleotides, the CDR3 is TGTGCCAGCAGTAGACAGAACTATGGCTACACCTTC. The rearrangement links TRBV28 to TRBJ1-2; perhaps TRBD1 as D (5 bases). The germline CDR1 and CDR2 sequences are MDHEN and SYDVKM. V lost 5 bases and J 2 bases, leaving 6 bases between the germline ends. The CDR3 loop spans 12 amino acids.

The chain couples TRBV2 to TRBJ2-5; D might be TRBD1 (5 bases). The last part of the DNA fits TRBJ2-7 better; the J call may be wrong. CDR1 is SNHLY, CDR2 FYNNEI, per germline. This CDR3 comprises 14 residues. The CDR3, as DNA: TGTGCCAGCAGTGGCTTACAGGTTACCTACGAGCAGTACTTC. Amino acid sequence: CASSGLQVTYEQYF.